The subject of this entry is one T cell receptor (beta chain). This sample was included in a study of graft-versus-host responses after intestinal transplantation. Sequencing was performed with immunoSEQ multiplex PCR; in TCRdb, only in-frame clones are kept and a portion is missing. The table lists more than 12,000 clones, almost 30% of them singletons. The sequence derives from a human patient who received an intestinal transplant. Specimen: alloreactive CD4+ T cells from a mixed lymphocyte reaction culture, collected before intestinal transplant. Subset denoted: CFSE-low proliferating T cells sorted from approximately 6-day pre-transplant mixed lymphocyte reaction (GvH or HvG direction).

CDR3 sequence reads: CASSLYLGPSYEQYF. The CDR3 bases are TGTGCCAGCAGTTTATATTTGGGTCCATCCTACGAGCAGTACTTC. V usage is TRBV6-5 and J usage is TRBJ2-7, with no clear D. V was cut by 4 bases and J by 1 base, with 14 bases left in between. Germline CDR1 MNHEY, CDR2 SVGAGI. The CDR3 consists of 15 residues.